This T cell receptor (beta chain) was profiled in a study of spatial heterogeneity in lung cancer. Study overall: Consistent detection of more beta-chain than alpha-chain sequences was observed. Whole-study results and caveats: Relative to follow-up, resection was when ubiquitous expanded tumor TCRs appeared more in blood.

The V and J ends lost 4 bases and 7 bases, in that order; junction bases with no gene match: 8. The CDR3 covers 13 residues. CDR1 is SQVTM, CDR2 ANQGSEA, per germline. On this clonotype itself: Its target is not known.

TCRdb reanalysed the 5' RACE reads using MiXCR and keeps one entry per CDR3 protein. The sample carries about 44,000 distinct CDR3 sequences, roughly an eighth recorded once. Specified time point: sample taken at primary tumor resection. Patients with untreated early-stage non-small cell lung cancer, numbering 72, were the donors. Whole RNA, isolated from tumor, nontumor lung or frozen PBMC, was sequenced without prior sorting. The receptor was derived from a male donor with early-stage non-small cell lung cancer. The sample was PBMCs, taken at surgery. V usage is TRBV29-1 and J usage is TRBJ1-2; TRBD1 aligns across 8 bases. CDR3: CSVAPTGGSGYTF. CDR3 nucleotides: TGCAGCGTTGCCCCTACAGGGGGGAGTGGCTACACCTTC.